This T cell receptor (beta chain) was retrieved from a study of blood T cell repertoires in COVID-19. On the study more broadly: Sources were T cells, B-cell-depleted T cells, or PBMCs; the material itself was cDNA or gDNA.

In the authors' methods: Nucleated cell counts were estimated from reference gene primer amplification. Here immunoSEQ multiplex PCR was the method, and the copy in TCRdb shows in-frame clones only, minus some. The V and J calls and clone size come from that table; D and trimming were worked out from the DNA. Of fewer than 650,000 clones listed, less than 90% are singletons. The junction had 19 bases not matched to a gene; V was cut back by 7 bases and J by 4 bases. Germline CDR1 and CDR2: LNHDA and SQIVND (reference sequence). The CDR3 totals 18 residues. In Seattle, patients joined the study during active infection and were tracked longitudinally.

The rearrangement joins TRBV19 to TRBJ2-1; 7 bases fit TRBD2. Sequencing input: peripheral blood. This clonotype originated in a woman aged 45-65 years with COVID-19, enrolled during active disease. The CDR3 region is CASTSSGGLVSRYNEQFF. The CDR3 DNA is TGTGCCAGTACCTCCTCTGGAGGACTAGTGAGTCGGTACAATGAGCAGTTCTTC.